This is a list of T cell receptor beta chains from one sample in a study of T cell clonotyping in hematopoietic cell transplantation. TCRdb keeps only in-frame clones here, not all; method: immunoSEQ multiplex PCR. This table has about 16,000 clones, about two thirds appearing once. Here the sequenced sample was PBMCs, taken 30 days after allogeneic stem cell transplant. These receptors originate from a male patient aged 45-59 years who had an allogeneic stem cell transplant from an unrelated donor, so T cells may come from the graft donor. Some clones in this sample may be carry-over from other donors' samples. The CDR3 runs from the conserved cysteine through the conserved F or W. D genes are given only for firm matches. The size of a clone is reported for some rows only, either as once, few or many, or as a class for expanded clones.

V gene,D gene,J gene,clone size,CDR3 DNA,CDR3 protein
TRBV6-5,NA,TRBJ1-2,NA,TGTGCCAGCAGCACACTGAGCAGAGCTAACTATGGCTACACCTTC,CASSTLSRANYGYTF
TRBV5-6,NA,TRBJ2-7,NA,TGTGCCAGCAGCCTCGCCTACGAGCAGTACTTC,CASSLAYEQYF
TRBV28,NA,TRBJ1-5,NA,TGTGCCAGCAGTTTCCCGGACCGGGCCTACAATCAGCCCCAGCATTTT,CASSFPDRAYNQPQHF
TRBV25-1,NA,TRBJ1-6,NA,TGTGCCAGCAGTGAACAGGTCTGGGATCAGGGACCCCTCCACTTT,CASSEQVWDQGPLHF
TRBV7-2,TRBD1,TRBJ2-7,NA,TGTGCCAGCAGCAAAACACAGGGGGCAAACTACGAGCAGTACTTC,CASSKTQGANYEQYF
TRBV30,NA,TRBJ1-3,few,TGTGCCTGGAGTGTGGGAAACACCATATATTTT,CAWSVGNTIYF
TRBV4-2,TRBD2,TRBJ2-7,NA,TGTGCCAGCAGCCCAACTCTGGGGACTAGCGGCTACGAGCAGTACTTC,CASSPTLGTSGYEQYF
TRBV19,NA,TRBJ1-5,once,TGTGCCAGTAGTATCGTTCGGGACGGCCCTCAGCCCCAGCATTTT,CASSIVRDGPQPQHF
TRBV7-7,NA,TRBJ2-7,NA,TGTGCTAGCAGCTTAGCGGTGGGACAGTGGGCGGGGGAGCAGTACTTC,CASSLAVGQWAGEQYF
TRBV6-4,NA,TRBJ1-1,NA,TGTGCCAGCAGTGTGGGGGTCGCGGGCACTGAAGCTTTCTTT,CASSVGVAGTEAFF
TRBV7-9,NA,TRBJ1-5,NA,TGTGCCAGCAGCTTAGGGTGGAAGAATCAGCCCCAGCATTTT,CASSLGWKNQPQHF
TRBV30,NA,TRBJ1-2,NA,TGTGCCTGGAGTGTAGCCGCAGTGTTACTCTATGGCTACACCTTC,CAWSVAAVLLYGYTF
TRBV29-1,NA,TRBJ1-4,once,TGCAGCGTTGAAAGCAACTGGGTTGGAAGGGAAAAACTGTTTTTT,CSVESNWVGREKLFF
TRBV7-2,NA,TRBJ1-1,NA,TGTGCCAGCAGCTTAGACAGGTGGAACACTGAAGCTTTCTTT,CASSLDRWNTEAFF
TRBV6-5,NA,TRBJ1-1,NA,TGTGCCATCGCCTCCCCAGGCACTGAAGCTTTCTTT,CAIASPGTEAFF
TRBV25-1,TRBD1,TRBJ1-1,NA,TGTGCCAGCAGTGAGGGGCAGGGGGCATGGGAAGCTTTCTTT,CASSEGQGAWEAFF
TRBV28,TRBD1,TRBJ1-2,NA,TGTGCCAGCAGTCCCCTCCCGGGCAGGGGGCATCGTGGCTACACCTTC,CASSPLPGRGHRGYTF
TRBV30,NA,TRBJ2-5,NA,TGTGCCTGGAGTGTCCGTACCAGCGACAGCTGGGCAGAGACCCAGTACTTC,CAWSVRTSDSWAETQYF
TRBV13,TRBD1,TRBJ1-2,once,TGTGCCAGCAGCTTAGGTCACGGACAGGGGAGCTATGGCTACACCTTC,CASSLGHGQGSYGYTF
TRBV2,TRBD2,TRBJ2-7,once,TGTGCCAGCAGGAGGTGGGCTAGCGGAGGCGAGCAGTACTTC,CASRRWASGGEQYF
TRBV30,NA,TRBJ2-3,once,TGTGCCTGGAGTGTAGGAGGGCCAGATACGCAGTATTTT,CAWSVGGPDTQYF
TRBV4-1,TRBD1,TRBJ1-2,NA,TGCGCCAGCAGCCTGGACAGGGAAGGGTATGGCTACACCTTC,CASSLDREGYGYTF
TRBV6-1,NA,TRBJ2-7,NA,TGTGCCAGCAGTGAAGCCGGCGGTAGCTCCTACGAGCAGTACTTC,CASSEAGGSSYEQYF
TRBV7-2,TRBD1,TRBJ1-4,NA,TGTGCCAGCAGCTTAGACAGGGGTAATGAAAAACTGTTTTTT,CASSLDRGNEKLFF
TRBV28,NA,TRBJ1-4,once,TGTGCCAGCAGTAAAGGTGGGCTGTTTTTT,CASSKGGLFF
TRBV27,NA,TRBJ2-1,NA,TGTGCCAGCAGTTTTTGGGGACCAGGCAATGAGCAGTTCTTC,CASSFWGPGNEQFF
TRBV28,NA,TRBJ1-4,NA,TGTGCCAGCAGTTCATCAGCTGGGGGTGGTGAAAAACTGTTTTTT,CASSSSAGGGEKLFF
TRBV7-2,NA,TRBJ1-2,NA,TGTGCCAGCAGCTTAGCCGGTAACTATGGCTACACCTTC,CASSLAGNYGYTF
TRBV27,TRBD2,TRBJ2-7,NA,TGTGCCAGCAGACAATCGGGAGGGGGCGAGCAGTACTTC,CASRQSGGGEQYF
TRBV30,NA,TRBJ1-2,NA,TGTGCCTGGAAAGGGGGTGGCTACACCTTC,CAWKGGGYTF
TRBV6-1,TRBD1,TRBJ1-2,NA,TGTGCCAGCAGTGAAGCAGACAGGGTCCCCTATGGCTACACCTTC,CASSEADRVPYGYTF
TRBV6-5,NA,TRBJ1-1,NA,TGTGCCAGCAGTTACCGAGCGGGGATGAACACTGAAGCTTTCTTT,CASSYRAGMNTEAFF
TRBV30,NA,TRBJ2-5,NA,TGTGCCTGGAGTGTAAAAGGGTCCGAGACCCAGTACTTC,CAWSVKGSETQYF
TRBV5-6,TRBD1,TRBJ1-6,NA,TGTGCCAGCAGTTGGGACAGGGTATTGAATTCACCCCTCCACTTT,CASSWDRVLNSPLHF
TRBV30,TRBD1,TRBJ1-2,NA,TGTGCCTACGGAAAGGGGGCGTATGGCTACACCTTC,CAYGKGAYGYTF
TRBV25-1,NA,TRBJ2-7,NA,TGTGCCAGCAGTGAATATACGGGGGTTAACGAGCAGTACTTC,CASSEYTGVNEQYF
TRBV5-1,NA,TRBJ1-4,NA,TGCGCCAGCAGCGCAAGGGTCGGGGGTGAAAAACTGTTTTTT,CASSARVGGEKLFF
TRBV30,TRBD1,TRBJ1-1,NA,TGTGCCTGGAGTAGGGGACAGGGGGCGACGGCTTTCTTT,CAWSRGQGATAFF
TRBV5-6,TRBD1,TRBJ2-6,NA,TGTGCCAGCAGCTCCCCCGGGACAGCCGACTCTGGGGCCAACGTCCTGACTTTC,CASSSPGTADSGANVLTF
TRBV29-1,TRBD1,TRBJ1-5,once,TGCAGCGCCGGACAGGGGGCCGGCCAGCCCCAGCATTTT,CSAGQGAGQPQHF
TRBV30,NA,TRBJ1-6,NA,TGTGCCTGGAGTGGAGGAGCAGGGATAGTTTCACCCCTCCACTTT,CAWSGGAGIVSPLHF
TRBV19,NA,TRBJ1-2,NA,TGTGCCAGTAGTCTGGAGTTTACCGGCTACACCTTC,CASSLEFTGYTF
TRBV5-1,NA,TRBJ1-1,NA,TGCGCCAGCAGCCCCGACGGATCGAACACTGAAGCTTTCTTT,CASSPDGSNTEAFF
TRBV9,NA,TRBJ2-1,NA,TGTGCCAGCAGCGCCAGGGGTGGGGGCCCTTACAATGAGCAGTTCTTC,CASSARGGGPYNEQFF
TRBV11-2,NA,TRBJ2-5,NA,TGTGCCAGCAGCACCTCCACGGCCCGGGGGACCCAGTACTTC,CASSTSTARGTQYF
TRBV7-2,NA,TRBJ1-2,NA,TGTGCCAGCAGTGGGTTCGGGGGAATCTATGGCTACACCTTC,CASSGFGGIYGYTF
TRBV7-2,NA,TRBJ2-5,large,TGTGCCAGCAGCGTAGAAGAGACCCAGTACTTC,CASSVEETQYF
TRBV15,TRBD1,TRBJ2-7,NA,TGTGCCACCAGCAGACGAACGACAGGGTCCGAGCAGTACTTC,CATSRRTTGSEQYF
TRBV5-1,NA,TRBJ2-5,NA,TGCGCCAGCAGCTTGGTTCCGGGAGAGACCCAGTACTTC,CASSLVPGETQYF
TRBV19,NA,TRBJ1-2,few,TGTGCCAGTACCCGGGGGTATGGCTACACCTTC,CASTRGYGYTF
TRBV7-6,NA,TRBJ1-2,NA,TGTGCCAGCAGCCTCAGCCCGGGCTATGGCTACACCTTC,CASSLSPGYGYTF
TRBV9,NA,TRBJ1-1,few,TGTGCCAGCAGCGTCGGGACACTACTGAACACTGAAGCTTTCTTT,CASSVGTLLNTEAFF
TRBV6-5,NA,TRBJ2-5,NA,TGTGCCAGCAGCCAGTTGGCCCAAGAGACCCAGTACTTC,CASSQLAQETQYF
TRBV6-1,NA,TRBJ1-2,NA,TGTGCCAGCAGTGAAACAGGGAACTATGGCTACACCTTC,CASSETGNYGYTF
TRBV28,TRBD1,TRBJ2-7,once,TGTGCCACCTTCCGGGACAGGGGATTTGGCGAGCAGTACTTC,CATFRDRGFGEQYF
TRBV25-1,NA,TRBJ1-1,NA,TGTGCCAGCCTCCTTGGGGTGAAAGCTTTCTTT,CASLLGVKAFF
TRBV19,NA,TRBJ2-6,NA,TGTGCCAGTAGTATAGGTTACGGGGCCAACGTCCTGACTTTC,CASSIGYGANVLTF